The 30 T cell receptor beta chains presented below share a single source sample, sequenced in a study of identifying expanded T cells in peripheral blood. Clones were read by immunoSEQ multiplex PCR, and TCRdb kept only the in-frame ones, dropping some. The sample carries 50,000 to 60,000 clones, around 86% recorded once. The sample was blood. The receptors originated from a person between 18 and 75 years old in good health.

J is TRBJ2-5 and V is TRBV7-8; 14 nucleotides line up with TRBD2. This CDR3 contains 16 residues. Trimming at V came to 4 bases and at J to 4 bases, leaving 5 bases not matched to a gene. From germline, CDR1 is SGHVS and CDR2 FQNEAQ. CDR3 sequence: CASSSRLAGGGETQYF. The CDR3 DNA is TGTGCCAGCAGCTCCAGACTAGCGGGAGGGGGAGAGACCCAGTACTTC.

The rearrangement links TRBV6-1 to TRBJ2-7; D is unclear. Germline-derived CDR1 and CDR2 are MNHNS and SASEGT. This CDR3 has 13 residues. Trimming shortened V by 6 bases and J by 2 bases, and 11 bases separated the two germline ends. The CDR3 DNA follows: TGTGCCAGCAGCGGTGGGAAAACCTACGAGCAGTACTTC. Translation: CASSGGKTYEQYF.

The CDR3: CASSYSREPYNSPLHF. The CDR3 DNA follows: TGTGCCAGCAGTTACTCCCGGGAACCCTATAATTCACCCCTCCACTTT. The chain joins TRBV6-6 to TRBJ1-6; no clear D gene. Germline V gives CDR1 MNHNY, CDR2 SVGAGI (reference sequence). The CDR3 totals 16 residues. V dropped 0 bases and J dropped 2 bases, with 8 bases sitting between them.

CDR3 DNA sequence: TGTGCCAGCAGCCTAACCACAGGGGCCTTTAGGGTAGAGACCCAGTACTTC. It codes for CASSLTTGAFRVETQYF. V gene TRBV5-4 combines with J gene TRBJ2-5; TRBD1 matches 7 bases. The CDR3 loop spans 17 amino acids. The V gene end was trimmed by 4 bases and the J gene end by 4 bases; junction bases not matched to a gene: 16. Looked up from germline, CDR1 is SGHNT and CDR2 is YYREEE (reference sequence).

In its sample, this clone was seen a few times. The gene calls are TRBV6-1 and TRBJ1-1; unclear D gene. Trimming removed 5 bases at V and 1 base at J, with 8 bases between. CDR1 MNHNS and CDR2 SASEGT come from the germline V gene. The CDR3 is 13 residues long. The DNA for the CDR3 is TGTGCCAGCAGTTCCCGGGAGAACACTGAAGCTTTCTTT. This sequence encodes CASSSRENTEAFF.

V and J are TRBV5-1 and TRBJ2-3; 9 bases are a match to TRBD2. V lost 0 bases, J lost 1 base, and 6 bases stayed unmatched. The CDR3 extends over 17 amino acids. Germline V CDR1 and CDR2: SGHRS, YFSETQ. The CDR3 region is CASSLALAGVGTDTQYF. In DNA form, the CDR3 reads TGCGCCAGCAGCTTGGCCTTAGCGGGAGTTGGCACAGATACGCAGTATTTT.

A single count supports this clone. The rearrangement links TRBV7-8 to TRBJ2-1, with TRBD1 identical over 9 bases. The CDR3 spans 15 residues. V shed 5 bases and J 2 bases; nucleotides not matched to a gene: 4. Germline CDR1 and CDR2: SGHVS and FQNEAQ. As DNA, the CDR3 is TGTGCCAGCAGCCTGTGGACAGGGGCCTACAATGAGCAGTTCTTC. Translating gives CASSLWTGAYNEQFF.

This sequence joins TRBV2 and TRBJ1-2; TRBD1 matches at 9 bases. The CDR3 totals 14 residues. Trimming cost V 3 bases and J 4 bases; bases outside gene matches: 3. Germline CDR1 SNHLY, CDR2 FYNNEI. The CDR3, as DNA: TGTGCCAGCAGTGACTCGGGACAGGGCTATGGCTACACCTTC. Translating gives CASSDSGQGYGYTF. The full variable domain, its missing parts supplied by reference TRBV2 and TRBJ1-2, is EPEVTQTPSHQVTQMGQEVILRCVPISNHLYFYWYRQILGQKVEFLVSFYNNEISEKSEIFDDQFSVERPDGSNFTLKIRSTKLEDSAMYFCASSDSGQGYGYTFGSGTRLTVV.

This sequence joins TRBV6-5 and TRBJ2-7, with 10 bases matching TRBD2. J lost 4 bases, V lost 2 bases, and 2 bases had no gene match. Germline lookup yields CDR1 MNHEY and CDR2 SVGAGI. The CDR3 length is 14 residues. In DNA form, the CDR3 reads TGTGCCAGCAGTTACGCTAGCGGGAGATACGAGCAGTACTTC. Translating gives CASSYASGRYEQYF.

The chain combines TRBV6-1 with TRBJ2-1; 11 positions agree with TRBD2. Germline CDR1 is MNHNS and CDR2 is SASEGT. The junction had 4 bases not matched to a gene; V was cut back by 10 bases and J by 2 bases. The CDR3 consists of 14 residues. The CDR3: CATTSGGTYNEQFF. The CDR3 nucleotides are TGTGCCACCACTAGCGGGGGTACCTACAATGAGCAGTTCTTC.

The rearrangement uses TRBV19 and TRBJ2-1, with D hard to call. This CDR3 has 13 amino acids. Trimming pared 2 bases from V and 7 bases from J, leaving 9 bases between. Germline values: CDR1 LNHDA, CDR2 SQIVND (reference sequence). DNA for the CDR3: TGTGCCAGTAGTATACCCCCTCGGAATGAGCAGTTCTTC. Translated: CASSIPPRNEQFF. The full variable domain, rest sourced from reference TRBV19 and TRBJ2-1, is DGGITQSPKYLFRKEGQNVTLSCEQNLNHDAMYWYRQDPGQGLRLIYYSQIVNDFQKGDIAEGYSVSREKKESFPLTVTSAQKNPTAFYLCASSIPPRNEQFFGPGTRLTVL.

The chain has TRBV6-5 and TRBJ1-1; 10 bases fit TRBD1. The CDR3 is 15 residues long. CDR1 MNHEY and CDR2 SVGAGI come from the germline V gene. V trimming: 6 bases; J trimming: 0 bases; junction bases outside the gene matches: 4. DNA of the CDR3: TGTGCCAGCAGGGGACAGGGGTTGATGAACACTGAAGCTTTCTTT. Translation: CASRGQGLMNTEAFF.

This rearrangement joins TRBV5-6 to TRBJ2-1; TRBD2 aligns across 10 bases. CDR3 length equals 15 residues. Germline lookup yields CDR1 SGHDT and CDR2 YYEEEE. Losses at the gene ends were 4 bases for V and 2 bases for J; bases not matched to a gene: 3. DNA for the CDR3: TGTGCCAGCAGCCCTCTAGCGGGGGCCTACAATGAGCAGTTCTTC. Translated: CASSPLAGAYNEQFF.

The rearrangement links TRBV2 to TRBJ2-1; the D call may be TRBD1 or TRBD2 (7 bases each). The V and J ends lost 1 base and 4 bases respectively, with 11 bases between them. The CDR3 is 15 residues long. Germline CDR1 reads SNHLY; CDR2 reads FYNNEI. As DNA, the CDR3 is TGTGCCAGCAGTGAAGACAGGGGAGGGTACAATGAGCAGTTCTTC. It is translated as CASSEDRGGYNEQFF.

V is TRBV7-2 and J is TRBJ2-3, with a weak D call TRBD2 (5 bases). Per the germline V gene, CDR1 is SGHTA and CDR2 is FQGNSA. The CDR3 consists of 15 residues. V was cut by 6 bases and J by 2 bases, with 15 bases left in between. Written as DNA, the CDR3 is TGTGCCAGCAGACTAGGCGGGCCCCCCACAGATACGCAGTATTTT. Amino acid sequence: CASRLGGPPTDTQYF.

This clone was recorded at least ten times. CDR3 residues: CASSLAIAGRTEAFF. The CDR3 DNA follows: TGTGCCAGCAGCTTGGCCATAGCAGGGCGCACTGAAGCTTTCTTT. The rearrangement joins TRBV5-5 to TRBJ1-1; D is perhaps TRBD1 (5 bases). CDR3 length equals 15 residues. V was clipped by 0 bases and J by 4 bases, with 13 bases between them. Germline lookup yields CDR1 SGHKS and CDR2 YYEKEE (reference sequence).

The CDR3 spells CASSLRGTEAFF. In DNA, the CDR3 is TGCGCCAGCAGCCTCCGCGGCACTGAAGCTTTCTTT. The chain employs TRBV4-1 and TRBJ1-1; D not certain. With 4 bases removed from V and 4 bases from J, the gap between germline ends came to 7 bases. Germline V gives CDR1 MGHRA, CDR2 YSYEKL. This CDR3 contains 12 residues.

This chain connects TRBV21-1 to TRBJ1-1. TRBV21-1 is labeled a pseudogene. The CDR3 runs 15 residues. The CDR3 region is CASSKALNDDTEAFF. Here the CDR3 DNA reads TGTGCCAGCAGCAAAGCGCTGAACGACGACACTGAAGCTTTCTTT.

The chain recombines TRBV29-1 with TRBJ2-5, with D possibly being TRBD1 (5 bases). In germline, CDR1 is SQVTM, CDR2 ANQGSEA. The CDR3 consists of 12 residues. The V gene lost 5 bases and the J gene lost 4 bases, with 11 bases spanning the gap. Written as DNA, the CDR3 is TGCAGCGTTCGATCTGGGGCAGAGACCCAGTACTTC. It codes for CSVRSGAETQYF.

This rearrangement joins TRBV28 to TRBJ1-1; tentatively, D is TRBD1 (5 bases). CDR3 length equals 11 residues. V lost 10 bases and J 7 bases, leaving 13 bases between the germline ends. Per the germline V gene, CDR1 is MDHEN and CDR2 is SYDVKM. The CDR3 nucleotides are TGTGCCACTGGGGACTGGGTTGAAGCTTTCTTT. Encoded protein: CATGDWVEAFF.

V is TRBV30 and J is TRBJ1-1, with 8 bases aligning to TRBD1. CDR3 size: 13 residues. Germline V gene lookup returns CDR1 GTSNPN and CDR2 SVGIG (reference sequence). The ends lost 6 bases at V and 7 bases at J; junction bases unmatched: 10. The CDR3 reads CACRSGTGGEAFF. The CDR3 DNA is TGTGCCTGCAGGTCCGGGACAGGCGGTGAAGCTTTCTTT. Full variable domain (rest looked up from reference TRBV30 and TRBJ1-1): SQTIHQWPATLVQPVGSPLSLECTVEGTSNPNLYWYRQAAGRGLQLLFYSVGIGQISSEVPQNLSASRPQDRQFILSSKKLLLSDSGFYLCACRSGTGGEAFFGQGTRLTVV.

V gene TRBV27 combines with J gene TRBJ2-6; D possibly uses TRBD1 or TRBD2 (6 bases each). V lost 5 bases and J 0 bases, leaving 17 bases between the germline ends. From germline, CDR1 is MNHEY and CDR2 SMNVEV (reference sequence). This CDR3 spans 18 amino acids. The CDR3 sequence: CASSPRGTSFSGANVLTF. The CDR3 DNA is TGTGCCAGCAGTCCCCGGGGGACATCCTTCTCTGGGGCCAACGTCCTGACTTTC.

The CDR3 protein is CASSFQGQGFDYEQYF. Here the CDR3 DNA reads TGTGCCAGCAGTTTTCAAGGTCAGGGCTTCGACTACGAGCAGTACTTC. The V and J genes are TRBV27 and TRBJ2-7; D perhaps matches TRBD1 (5 bases). Looked up from germline, CDR1 is MNHEY and CDR2 is SMNVEV (reference sequence). Trimming took 3 bases from V and 3 from J, leaving 18 bases between them. The CDR3 covers 16 residues.

This chain joins TRBV30 and TRBJ2-3, with TRBD2 identical over 9 bases. CDR1 is GTSNPN, CDR2 SVGIG, per germline (reference sequence). This CDR3 has 14 amino acids. With 4 bases clipped from V and 3 bases from J, the junction kept 5 bases outside the gene matches. The CDR3 nucleotides are TGTGCCTGGAAGGGGACTAGCAAGACAGATACGCAGTATTTT. Protein sequence: CAWKGTSKTDTQYF.

This clone was picked up one time. V usage is TRBV10-2 and J usage is TRBJ2-5; D is ambiguous. V lost 2 bases, J lost 3 bases, and 7 bases lay in between. Germline V gives CDR1 WSHSY, CDR2 SAAADI. This CDR3 spans 13 amino acids. CDR3: CASSERAEETQYF. CDR3 nucleotides: TGCGCCAGCAGTGAGAGGGCCGAAGAGACCCAGTACTTC.

This clone was recorded a few times. The chain has TRBV30 and TRBJ1-3; D ambiguous. V was cut by 0 bases and J by 3 bases, with 18 bases left in between. The CDR3 runs 17 residues. In germline, CDR1 is GTSNPN, CDR2 SVGIG (reference sequence). CDR3 region: CAWSVLLTFTLGNTIYF. The CDR3 DNA reads as TGTGCCTGGAGTGTCCTCCTTACATTCACTCTTGGAAACACCATATATTTT.

V gene TRBV6-1 combines with J gene TRBJ1-6; 7 nucleotides line up with TRBD1. This CDR3 spans 14 amino acids. The trim removed 4 bases at V and 10 bases at J, leaving 7 bases unmatched. In germline, CDR1 is MNHNS, CDR2 SASEGT. CDR3 DNA: TGTGCCAGCAGTGGTCGGGACAGCCAATCACCCCTCCACTTT. This sequence encodes CASSGRDSQSPLHF.

The chain links TRBV7-6 to TRBJ2-3; tentatively, D is TRBD2 (5 bases). The V gene's germline CDR1 is SGHVS and CDR2 FNYEAQ. The CDR3 totals 16 residues. The ends were cut back, 5 bases at V and 1 base at J, with 16 bases in the middle. CDR3 protein: CASSPRGKAGTDTQYF. In DNA form, the CDR3 reads TGTGCCAGCAGCCCCCGGGGTAAGGCGGGCACAGATACGCAGTATTTT.

A word on this clone: This sample also contains other DNA sequences that code for the same CDR3. The chain uses TRBV4-3 and TRBJ2-7; TRBD2 aligns across 9 bases. This CDR3 comprises 15 residues. V was clipped by 1 base and J by 0 bases; unmatched bases: 1. The germline V gene has CDR1 LGHNA and CDR2 YSLEER. The CDR3 reads CASSQGLADSYEQYF. Written as DNA, the CDR3 is TGCGCCAGCAGCCAAGGACTAGCGGACTCCTACGAGCAGTACTTC.

The gene calls are TRBV19 and TRBJ1-2, with 8 nucleotides matching TRBD1. This CDR3 contains 17 residues. Unmatched junction bases numbered 17, after V lost 5 bases and J lost 6 bases. Germline loops: CDR1 LNHDA, CDR2 SQIVND (reference sequence). For the CDR3, the DNA is TGTGCCAGTAGTTCAGGGGGCGCCGGCCCCGGGAAACATGGCTACACCTTC. This translates into CASSSGGAGPGKHGYTF.